One and the same sample provided the 23 T cell receptor beta chains below, sequenced in a study of naive and memory T cell subsets. The beta constant-region primer was an equimolar mix of two oligonucleotides covering TRBC1 and TRBC2. Ligated cDNA was amplified by four rounds of PCR with nested alpha and beta constant-region primers and SP2. Via MiXCR, TCRdb re-called the UMI-ligation and nested PCR reads, giving one row per CDR3 protein. The table records more than 120,000 distinct CDR3 sequences, roughly a fifth of them present only once. Study-wide results and limits: Naive repertoires, especially CD8, held a few larger clonotypes, possibly memory cells re-expressing CD45RA.

What these receptors recognize is not known. Source material: naive CD8+ T cells from blood. The receptors stem from a human donor in good health.

CDR3 nucleotides: TGTGCCAGCACCGAGGACAGGGAAGTGTCAGATACGCAGTATTTT. Encoded protein: CASTEDREVSDTQYF. The chain has TRBV28 and TRBJ2-3; 8 bases fit TRBD1. With V trimmed by 7 bases and J by 4 bases, 10 bases remained unmatched. The CDR3 is made up of 15 amino acids. The germline V gene has CDR1 MDHEN and CDR2 SYDVKM.

This clonotype has only a few counts. The chain uses TRBV6-5 and TRBJ2-2, with a tentative D call TRBD2 (6 bases). Trimming left V 1 base short and J 3 bases short, with 18 bases between. The CDR3 is made up of 18 amino acids. Germline loops: CDR1 MNHEY, CDR2 SVGAGI. The CDR3 loop is CASSYYPSAPGDTGELFF. The DNA for the CDR3 is TGTGCCAGCAGTTACTATCCTAGCGCCCCGGGGGACACCGGGGAGCTGTTTTTT.

The V call is TRBV27, the J call TRBJ2-5; D remains ambiguous. Trimming shortened V by 5 bases and J by 1 base, and 5 bases separated the two germline ends. Germline lookup yields CDR1 MNHEY and CDR2 SMNVEV (reference sequence). The CDR3 spans 12 residues. The CDR3 nucleotides read TGTGCCAGCAGTCCTACCCAAGAGACCCAGTACTTC. Encoded protein: CASSPTQETQYF.

This clonotype was detected only a few times. This chain uses TRBV28 with TRBJ2-5, with D possibly matching TRBD2 (6 bases). V gave up 2 bases and J gave up 0 bases, with 10 bases separating them. The CDR3 totals 15 residues. CDR1 and CDR2 from the germline V gene are MDHEN and SYDVKM. The CDR3 sequence: CASSLTGLYQETQYF. The CDR3 DNA follows: TGTGCCAGCAGTTTAACGGGACTGTACCAAGAGACCCAGTACTTC.

This chain uses TRBV6-1 with TRBJ2-7; the match to TRBD1 covers 9 bases. This CDR3 has 15 amino acids. With V trimmed by 6 bases and J by 4 bases, 10 bases remained unmatched. From germline, CDR1 is MNHNS and CDR2 SASEGT. The CDR3 DNA follows: TGTGCCAGCAGGCCGGGACAGGGCAATCTTTACGAGCAGTACTTC. Amino acid sequence: CASRPGQGNLYEQYF.

This chain uses TRBV28 with TRBJ2-1; a possible D gene is TRBD2 (6 bases). The V and J ends lost 2 bases and 4 bases respectively, with 12 bases between them. The V gene's germline CDR1 is MDHEN and CDR2 SYDVKM. The CDR3 sequence is 15 residues long. DNA for the CDR3: TGTGCCAGCAGTTTAGGGGACTCTCTATACAATGAGCAGTTCTTC. It specifies CASSLGDSLYNEQFF.

The rearrangement joins TRBV27 to TRBJ1-1, with TRBD1 matching 10 bases. Germline V gene sequence: CDR1 MNHEY, CDR2 SMNVEV (reference sequence). V shed 2 bases, J shed 3 bases, and the junction held 6 bases outside the gene matches. CDR3 size: 16 residues. The CDR3 nucleotides are TGTGCCAGCAGTTTAATGACAGGGGGCCTCTACACTGAAGCTTTCTTT. It translates to CASSLMTGGLYTEAFF.

The CDR3 loop reads CSVEQMLRGRAEDTQYF. In nucleotides, the CDR3 is TGCAGCGTTGAGCAGATGTTGCGCGGGAGGGCCGAAGATACGCAGTATTTT. The chain has TRBV29-1 and TRBJ2-3; 9 nucleotides align to TRBD2. V trimming: 3 bases; J trimming: 5 bases; junction bases outside the gene matches: 15. This CDR3 has 17 amino acids. CDR1 and CDR2 from the germline V gene are SQVTM and ANQGSEA.

The table lists this clonotype with a few counts. The rearrangement joins TRBV5-4 to TRBJ2-7, with TRBD2 as a possible D gene (5 bases). V lost 0 bases to trimming and J lost 3 bases, with 10 bases between them. The CDR3 has 14 amino acids. CDR1 SGHNT and CDR2 YYREEE come from the germline V gene (reference sequence). CDR3 residues: CASSLAWGDYEQYF. The DNA of the CDR3 is TGTGCCAGCAGCTTGGCCTGGGGAGACTACGAGCAGTACTTC.

This clonotype was recorded a few times. The chain uses TRBV28 and TRBJ1-4; D is undetermined. Trimming removed 2 bases at V and 0 bases at J, with 10 bases between. The germline gives CDR1 MDHEN, CDR2 SYDVKM. The CDR3 length is 16 residues. In nucleotides, the CDR3 is TGTGCCAGCAGTTTAAGGTCACCGTCAACTAATGAAAAACTGTTTTTT. Protein: CASSLRSPSTNEKLFF.

This clonotype has more than one count but fewer than ten. The chain joins TRBV4-3 to TRBJ2-1, with unresolved D. The CDR3 is made up of 13 amino acids. Trimming shortened V by 1 base and J by 12 bases, and 13 bases separated the two germline ends. Germline CDR1 and CDR2: LGHNA and YSLEER. CDR3 bases: TGCGCCAGCAGCCAAGCCCCATCAGAGCGGCAGTTCTTC. Protein: CASSQAPSERQFF.

Only a few counts were recorded for this clonotype. The chain carries TRBV25-1 and TRBJ1-1, with D perhaps matching TRBD1 (5 bases). The CDR3 consists of 12 residues. Germline CDR1 MGHDK, CDR2 SYGVNS. Trimming took off 6 bases at V and 3 bases at J, with 8 bases between the two ends. The CDR3 region is CASRGGDTEAFF. For the CDR3, the DNA is TGTGCCAGCAGGGGGGGAGACACTGAAGCTTTCTTT. Combining the CDR3 with reference TRBV25-1 and TRBJ1-1 gives the whole variable domain EADIYQTPRYLVIGTGKKITLECSQTMGHDKMYWYQQDPGMELHLIHYSYGVNSTEKGDLSSESTVSRIRTEHFPLTLESARPSHTSQYLCASRGGDTEAFFGQGTRLTVV.

This clonotype was counted many times. V is TRBV27 and J is TRBJ1-2; 7 bases are a match to TRBD1. Germline trimming cut 2 bases from V and 5 bases from J; bases unmatched to any gene: 8. Germline V lookup: CDR1 MNHEY, CDR2 SMNVEV (reference sequence). The CDR3 runs to 15 residues. The CDR3 loop reads CASSLRGTDLYGYTF. CDR3 DNA: TGTGCCAGCAGTTTAAGGGGGACAGACCTATATGGCTACACCTTC.

This clonotype was seen more than once but under ten times. The rearrangement links TRBV2 to TRBJ2-1; D is undetermined. V gave up 6 bases and J gave up 3 bases, with 12 bases separating them. Germline CDR1 reads SNHLY; CDR2 reads FYNNEI. This CDR3 region has 14 residues. The CDR3 sequence is CASRWTENYNEQFF. The CDR3 DNA follows: TGTGCCAGCAGATGGACGGAAAACTACAATGAGCAGTTCTTC.

The chain carries TRBV12-3 or TRBV12-4 and TRBJ1-5, with D possibly matching TRBD1 (6 bases). The CDR3 runs to 14 residues. Between the trimmed V and J ends, which lost 6 bases and 3 bases, there was a span of 12 bases. The CDR3: CASSVDSFNQPQHF. In DNA, the CDR3 is TGTGCCAGCAGCGTGGACAGCTTCAATCAGCCCCAGCATTTT.

This chain connects TRBV28 to TRBJ2-5, with D possibly TRBD1 on 6 matching bases. There are 14 residues in the CDR3. The germline V gene encodes CDR1 MDHEN and CDR2 SYDVKM. V lost 3 bases to trimming and J lost 3 bases, with 11 bases between them. CDR3 bases: TGTGCCAGCAGTTTTGTACAGGGAGAAGAGACCCAGTACTTC. Translation gives CASSFVQGEETQYF.

The chain joins TRBV6-6 to TRBJ2-7; 13 bases align to TRBD2. V trimming: 1 base; J trimming: 5 bases; junction bases outside the gene matches: 5. The germline V gene encodes CDR1 MNHNY and CDR2 SVGAGI (reference sequence). The CDR3 is made up of 16 amino acids. CDR3 in DNA: TGTGCCAGCAGTTACTGGACTAGCGGGAGCCAGAACGAGCAGTACTTC. Its translation: CASSYWTSGSQNEQYF.

The V gene is TRBV7-8, the J gene TRBJ2-7, with D perhaps given as TRBD1 or TRBD2 (6 bases each). The CDR3 extends over 15 amino acids. Germline V gives CDR1 SGHVS, CDR2 FQNEAQ. The ends were cut back, 0 bases at V and 5 bases at J, with 14 bases in the middle. Here the CDR3 reads CASSLASGGYNEQYF. The CDR3 bases are TGTGCCAGCAGCTTAGCATCCGGGGGCTATAACGAGCAGTACTTC.

Only a few counts were recorded for this clonotype. The CDR3 DNA reads as TGTGCCAGCAGCGTTTTAGCTACTGACTATGGCTACACCTTC. Translating gives CASSVLATDYGYTF. The chain uses TRBV9 and TRBJ1-2, with no clear D. The CDR3 consists of 14 residues. V dropped 2 bases and J dropped 3 bases, with 11 bases sitting between them. Germline values: CDR1 SGDLS, CDR2 YYNGEE.

The rearrangement links TRBV11-2 to TRBJ2-1; D tentatively reads TRBD1 or TRBD2 (6 bases each). V shed 1 base and J shed 6 bases, with 13 bases lying between them. CDR3 size: 15 residues. Looked up from germline, CDR1 is SGHAT and CDR2 is FQNNGV. The CDR3 spells CASSLAGEGGNEQFF. The CDR3 bases are TGTGCCAGCAGCTTAGCGGGAGAAGGGGGCAATGAGCAGTTCTTC.

The V call is TRBV20-1, the J call TRBJ2-7; D not certain. The CDR3 extends over 11 amino acids. The V end was cut by 6 bases, the J end by 1 base, with 7 bases between. Germline CDR1 and CDR2: DFQATT and SNEGSKA (reference sequence). The CDR3: CSALSSYEQYF. CDR3 DNA: TGCAGTGCCCTTAGTTCCTACGAGCAGTACTTC.

This chain joins TRBV29-1 and TRBJ2-1; 9 positions agree with TRBD1. The CDR3 has 16 residues. Germline trimming cut 1 base from V and 8 bases from J; bases unmatched to any gene: 12. The V gene's germline CDR1 is SQVTM and CDR2 ANQGSEA. CDR3 region: CSVEGGGQGGPDEQFF. The CDR3, as DNA: TGCAGCGTTGAAGGCGGGGGACAGGGAGGGCCTGATGAGCAGTTCTTC.

J is TRBJ1-1 and V is TRBV4-3; D is ambiguous. The CDR3 covers 13 residues. V dropped 2 bases and J dropped 1 base, with 5 bases sitting between them. Germline lookup yields CDR1 LGHNA and CDR2 YSLEER. This CDR3 is CASSQQRNTEAFF. As DNA, the CDR3 is TGCGCCAGCAGCCAACAACGGAACACTGAAGCTTTCTTT.